This entry features one T cell receptor beta chain sequence. This record belongs to a study of OX40 agonist ivuxolimab in advanced cancers. The protocol was immunoSEQ multiplex PCR, while the TCRdb copy is restricted to in-frame clones and leaves out a portion. The data contain tens of thousands of clones, roughly 90% of them seen just once; the ten biggest clones take up 0.6% to 0.7%. V dropped 5 bases and J dropped 6; count of bases not matched to a gene: 10. There are 16 residues in the CDR3. CDR1 and CDR2 from the germline V gene are LNHDA and SQIVND (reference sequence). The sample consisted of CD4+ or CD8+ T cells sorted from blood, taken in a trial of the OX40 agonist ivuxolimab. The chain carries TRBV19 and TRBJ2-1, with TRBD2 matching over 10 bases. The TCR comes from an adult with an advanced solid tumor such as melanoma, head and neck, liver or kidney cancer. The CDR3 sequence is CASSPPSSGSGNEQFF. In DNA form, the CDR3 reads TGTGCCAGTAGTCCTCCTTCTAGCGGGAGCGGCAATGAGCAGTTCTTC.